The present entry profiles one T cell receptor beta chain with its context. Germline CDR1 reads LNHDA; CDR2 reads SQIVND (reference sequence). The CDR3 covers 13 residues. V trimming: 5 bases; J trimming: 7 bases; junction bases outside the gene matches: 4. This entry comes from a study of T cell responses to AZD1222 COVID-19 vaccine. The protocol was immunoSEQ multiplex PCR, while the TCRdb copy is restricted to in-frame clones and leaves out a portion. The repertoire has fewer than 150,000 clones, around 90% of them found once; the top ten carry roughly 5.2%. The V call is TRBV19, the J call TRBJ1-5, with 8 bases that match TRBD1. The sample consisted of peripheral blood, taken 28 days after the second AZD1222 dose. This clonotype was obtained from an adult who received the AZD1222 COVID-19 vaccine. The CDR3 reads CASSDRGRQPQHF. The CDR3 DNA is TGTGCCAGTAGTGACAGGGGTAGACAGCCCCAGCATTTT.